This T cell receptor (beta chain) was found in a study of shared clonotypes between healthy human individuals. Selected positively for CCR7 and CD45RO-negative, naive CD8 cells excluded terminally differentiated effector memory CD45RA+ cells. Germline V gene data show CDR1 as SGHAT and CDR2 as FQNNGV. V shed 3 bases and J shed 3 bases, with 12 bases lying between them. The CDR3 extends over 14 amino acids. Original handling: Junction-only sequences without quality scores were provided by ImmunoSEQ, so filtering was different. Method: immunoSEQ multiplex PCR; TCRdb's copy keeps in-frame clones and lacks some. The D gene and trimming were derived from the DNA, and the V and J assignments and clone size from that table. The sample includes roughly 1,800,000 clones, approximately 94% of them seen just once.

The chain is built from TRBV11-2 and TRBJ2-7; no firm D call. The source material was naive CD8+ T cells sorted from blood. This TCR was sampled from a young man in good health. The DNA of the CDR3 is TGTGCCAGCAGCTTCTGGCAAACCTACTACGAGCAGTACTTC. It translates to CASSFWQTYYEQYF. The full variable domain, with the rest looked up from reference TRBV11-2 and TRBJ2-7, is EAGVAQSPRYKIIEKRQSVAFWCNPISGHATLYWYQQILGQGPKLLIQFQNNGVVDDSQLPKDRFSAERLKGVDSTLKIQPAKLEDSAVYLCASSFWQTYYEQYFGPGTRLTVT.